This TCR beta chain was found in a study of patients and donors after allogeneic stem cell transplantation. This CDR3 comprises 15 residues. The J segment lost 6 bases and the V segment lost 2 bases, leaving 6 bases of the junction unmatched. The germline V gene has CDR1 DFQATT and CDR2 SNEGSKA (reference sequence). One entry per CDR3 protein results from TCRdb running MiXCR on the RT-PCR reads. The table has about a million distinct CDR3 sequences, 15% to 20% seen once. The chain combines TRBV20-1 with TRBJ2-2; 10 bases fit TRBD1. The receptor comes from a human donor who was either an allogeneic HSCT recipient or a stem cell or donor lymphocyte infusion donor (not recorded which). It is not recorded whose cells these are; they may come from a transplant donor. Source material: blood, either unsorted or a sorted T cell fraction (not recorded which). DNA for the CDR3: TGCAGTGCTAGATCCGCCGGGACAGGGGCCGGGGAGCTGTTTTTT. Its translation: CSARSAGTGAGELFF.